A single sample is the source of the 24 T cell receptor beta chains below, sequenced in a study of blood T cell repertoires in COVID-19. Sequenced by immunoSEQ multiplex PCR; TCRdb stores in-frame clones only, minus some. The table shows over 150,000 clones, with about 85% occurring only once. The sequenced sample was peripheral blood. Receptors were obtained from a man aged 35 to 55 with acute or convalescent COVID-19.

This clone was recorded once. CDR3 nucleotides: TGTGCCAGCAGTCCGGACAGAAACTACGAGCAGTACTTC. This translates into CASSPDRNYEQYF. The rearrangement uses TRBV27 and TRBJ2-7, with D perhaps TRBD1 (6 bases). The germline V and J ends were trimmed by 5 bases and 3 bases, with 11 bases remaining between them. Germline CDR1 and CDR2: MNHEY and SMNVEV (reference sequence). The CDR3 covers 13 residues.

This clone was detected once. The rearrangement joins TRBV7-2 to TRBJ2-3; 9 bases match TRBD2. CDR1 and CDR2 from the germline V gene are SGHTA and FQGNSA. The V gene end was trimmed by 3 bases and the J gene end by 1 base; junction bases not matched to a gene: 5. The CDR3 totals 16 residues. CDR3 sequence reads: CASSFRPSGGTDTQYF. Here the CDR3 DNA reads TGTGCCAGCAGCTTCCGGCCTAGCGGGGGCACAGATACGCAGTATTTT.

The J gene is TRBJ2-7, the V gene TRBV12-5; the D gene is possibly TRBD1 (5 bases). Trimming cost V 2 bases and J 4 bases, with 15 bases left between them. Germline lookup yields CDR1 LGHNT and CDR2 FRNRAP. This CDR3 is 15 amino acids long. CDR3 DNA: TGTGCTAGTGGTTTGTACAGGCTTATCCAATACGAGCAGTACTTC. This sequence encodes CASGLYRLIQYEQYF.

The V gene is TRBV5-1, the J gene TRBJ1-1; D possibly corresponds to TRBD1 (6 bases). The CDR3 consists of 13 residues. CDR1 SGHRS and CDR2 YFSETQ come from the germline V gene. Trimming left V 9 bases short and J 0 bases short, with 12 bases between. This chain's CDR3 is CATSRQVNTEAFF. The CDR3 region has the DNA TGCGCCACCTCTAGACAGGTGAACACTGAAGCTTTCTTT.

This clone was counted only a few times. The chain is built from TRBV5-1 and TRBJ1-2; D may be TRBD1 (5 bases). Germline CDR1 and CDR2: SGHRS and YFSETQ. This CDR3 has 14 residues. Deletions cut 1 base from V and 4 bases from J, with 11 bases between. CDR3 loop: CASSLPGESYGYTF. DNA of the CDR3: TGCGCCAGCAGCTTGCCGGGGGAGAGCTATGGCTACACCTTC.

This rearrangement joins TRBV2 to TRBJ1-6; TRBD1 matches at 10 bases. With 4 bases clipped from V and 9 bases from J, the junction kept 9 bases outside the gene matches. CDR1 and CDR2 from the germline V gene are SNHLY and FYNNEI. CDR3 length: 16 amino acids. CDR3 sequence reads: CASSGQGAAKGSPLHF. The CDR3 DNA follows: TGTGCCAGCAGTGGACAGGGGGCCGCTAAAGGTTCACCCCTCCACTTT.

The rearrangement links TRBV30 to TRBJ1-3; D remains ambiguous. The CDR3 is 12 residues long. V was clipped by 2 bases and J by 5 bases, with 7 bases between them. The germline gives CDR1 GTSNPN, CDR2 SVGIG (reference sequence). The CDR3 bases are TGTGCCTGGAGTTCCCGTCGAAACACCATATATTTT. This sequence encodes CAWSSRRNTIYF.

V and J are TRBV3-1 (or the pseudogene TRBV3-2) and TRBJ2-5; 13 bases align to TRBD2. The V segment lost 4 bases and the J segment 5 bases; nucleotides outside the gene matches: 4. The germline CDR1 and CDR2 sequences are LGHDT and YNNKEL (reference sequence). This CDR3 is built from 15 residues. CDR3 region: CASSLTSGGAETQYF. As DNA, the CDR3 is TGTGCCAGCAGCCTTACTAGCGGGGGGGCGGAGACCCAGTACTTC.

J is TRBJ1-5 and V is TRBV30, with TRBD1 matching 10 bases. The CDR3 has 13 residues. Germline CDR1 and CDR2: GTSNPN and SVGIG (reference sequence). V was clipped by 5 bases and J by 4 bases; unmatched bases: 2. CDR3 nucleotide sequence: TGTGCCTGGGGGGGACAGGGGAATCAGCCCCAGCATTTT. Amino acids: CAWGGQGNQPQHF.

The V and J genes are TRBV5-1 and TRBJ1-3; maybe TRBD1 (5 bases). This CDR3 spans 16 amino acids. The V gene's germline CDR1 is SGHRS and CDR2 YFSETQ. Trimming left V 0 bases short and J 0 bases short, with 10 bases between. DNA of the CDR3: TGCGCCAGCAGCTTGGAAGGGGTCGTCTCTGGAAACACCATATATTTT. It encodes CASSLEGVVSGNTIYF.

The chain links TRBV15 to TRBJ1-4, with 7 nucleotides matching TRBD1. CDR3 length: 13 residues. Trimming took 11 bases from V and 8 from J; bases not matched to a gene: 11. Germline-derived CDR1 and CDR2 are LNHNV and YYDKDF (reference sequence). This CDR3 reads CAASTGNREKLFF. In DNA, the CDR3 is TGTGCCGCTTCGACAGGGAATAGAGAAAAACTGTTTTTT.

The V call is TRBV2, the J call TRBJ2-2; tentative D call: TRBD1 (6 bases). Trimming removed 10 bases from V and 4 bases from J, with 16 bases in between. CDR1 is SNHLY and CDR2 is FYNNEI in the germline V gene. The CDR3 is 14 residues long. CDR3: CATRPGASTGELFF. For the CDR3, the DNA is TGTGCCACCCGCCCAGGGGCGAGCACCGGGGAGCTGTTTTTT.

The gene calls are TRBV18 and TRBJ1-2, with TRBD1 matching 8 bases. V gave up 2 bases and J gave up 1 base; unmatched junction bases: 3. The CDR3 has 15 amino acids. The germline V gene has CDR1 KGHSH and CDR2 LQKENI. As DNA, the CDR3 is TGTGCCAGCTCACCAACAGGGGGAAGTAACTATGGCTACACCTTC. Encoded protein: CASSPTGGSNYGYTF.

This clone was seen a single time. CDR3 nucleotide sequence: TGTGCCAGCAGTGTAGGCAGGGGAGAGACCCAGTACTTC. It yields the protein CASSVGRGETQYF. This rearrangement joins TRBV2 to TRBJ2-5; tentatively, D is TRBD1 (6 bases). The CDR3 extends over 13 amino acids. Per the germline V gene, CDR1 is SNHLY and CDR2 is FYNNEI. Trimming shortened V by 4 bases and J by 4 bases, and 10 bases separated the two germline ends.

The J gene is TRBJ2-3, the V gene TRBV3-1 (or the pseudogene TRBV3-2); 9 bases are a match to TRBD2. V shed 4 bases, J shed 1 base, and the junction held 0 bases outside the gene matches. The length of the CDR3 is 14 residues. Germline CDR1 reads LGHDT; CDR2 reads YNNKEL (reference sequence). The CDR3 nucleotides are TGTGCCAGCAGCCGACTAGCGGGCACAGATACGCAGTATTTT. Translation gives CASSRLAGTDTQYF.

The chain is built from TRBV27 and TRBJ1-2; D uncertain. The germline CDR1 and CDR2 sequences are MNHEY and SMNVEV (reference sequence). The CDR3 has 14 residues. V was clipped by 2 bases and J by 0 bases, with 7 bases between them. The CDR3: CASSLGPTNYGYTF. CDR3 DNA sequence: TGTGCCAGCAGTTTAGGGCCCACTAACTATGGCTACACCTTC.

The chain carries TRBV4-2 and TRBJ1-4, with a weak D call TRBD1 (5 bases). V lost 5 bases, J lost 0 bases, and 19 bases lay in between. The germline V gene has CDR1 LGHNA and CDR2 YNFKEQ. The CDR3 covers 18 residues. The CDR3 is CASSNWGTTGATNEKLFF. CDR3 in DNA: TGTGCCAGCAGCAATTGGGGAACCACAGGAGCAACTAATGAAAAACTGTTTTTT.

This clone was seen only a few times. The chain carries TRBV2 and TRBJ2-7; D is perhaps TRBD2 (5 bases). This CDR3 is 14 amino acids long. Germline-derived CDR1 and CDR2 are SNHLY and FYNNEI. Trimming took off 7 bases at V and 1 base at J, with 14 bases between the two ends. CDR3 DNA sequence: TGTGCCAGCACCACGGAGGCAATTTCCTACGAGCAGTACTTC. Protein: CASTTEAISYEQYF.

The CDR3 is CASKDRGYYNSPLHF. Here the CDR3 DNA reads TGTGCCAGCAAGGACAGGGGGTATTATAATTCACCCCTCCACTTT. V and J are TRBV19 and TRBJ1-6; 10 bases line up with TRBD1. The junction had 6 bases not matched to a gene; V was cut back by 9 bases and J by 4 bases. The germline gives CDR1 LNHDA, CDR2 SQIVND (reference sequence). CDR3 length: 15 amino acids.

This chain uses TRBV5-1 with TRBJ1-5, with D maybe TRBD1 (6 bases). This CDR3 region has 16 residues. Trimming took off 0 bases at V and 7 bases at J, with 17 bases between the two ends. Germline CDR1 SGHRS, CDR2 YFSETQ. CDR3 protein: CASSLAPGQGTQPQHF. The CDR3 region has the DNA TGCGCCAGCAGCTTGGCCCCGGGACAAGGGACCCAGCCCCAGCATTTT. The entire variable domain, with the rest obtained from reference TRBV5-1 and TRBJ1-5, is as follows: KAGVTQTPRYLIKTRGQQVTLSCSPISGHRSVSWYQQTPGQGLQFLFEYFSETQRNKGNFPGRFSGRQFSNSRSEMNVSTLELGDSALYLCASSLAPGQGTQPQHFGDGTRLSIL.

The chain recombines TRBV7-6 with TRBJ1-5, with a weak D call TRBD1 (6 bases). The CDR3 has 14 residues. The V gene's germline CDR1 is SGHVS and CDR2 FNYEAQ. V lost 5 bases and J lost 7, with 15 bases in between. The CDR3 sequence is CASSPGGARQPQHF. DNA of the CDR3: TGTGCCAGCAGCCCCGGGGGGGCAAGGCAGCCCCAGCATTTT.

V is TRBV4-1 and J is TRBJ2-3, with 12 bases aligning to TRBD2. Germline V gives CDR1 MGHRA, CDR2 YSYEKL. The CDR3 has 16 residues. Trimming took 1 base from V and 5 from J; bases not matched to a gene: 4. This CDR3 reads CASSQGGLAGKDTQYF. Written as DNA, the CDR3 is TGCGCCAGCAGCCAAGGAGGACTAGCGGGGAAAGATACGCAGTATTTT.

The gene calls are TRBV6-5 and TRBJ1-2; TRBD1 matches 10 bases. Germline V gene lookup returns CDR1 MNHEY and CDR2 SVGAGI. V was pared by 5 bases and J by 6 bases, with 9 bases of the junction left unmatched. This CDR3 is 15 amino acids long. CDR3 sequence: CASSTTGGVDHGYTF. CDR3 DNA sequence: TGTGCCAGCAGTACGACAGGGGGCGTCGATCATGGCTACACCTTC.

This clone was picked up a small number of times. V gene TRBV11-2 combines with J gene TRBJ1-1, with 8 bases fitting TRBD1. The ends lost 5 bases at V and 3 bases at J; junction bases unmatched: 5. The CDR3 contains 14 residues. Germline values: CDR1 SGHAT, CDR2 FQNNGV. The CDR3 DNA follows: TGTGCCAGCAGCCGACAGGGGCGATACACTGAAGCTTTCTTT. It specifies CASSRQGRYTEAFF.